This T cell receptor (beta chain) is from a study of regulatory T cells in long-lasting Graves disease. This CDR3 contains 16 residues. V gave up 0 bases and J gave up 2 bases, with 10 bases separating them. In germline, CDR1 is LGHNA, CDR2 YNFKEQ. Study results and caveats: Persistent disease was associated with favored TRBV28 usage and with favored use of TRBJ1-2 and TRBJ2-5. Persistent Graves' patients showed less TCR diversity than newly diagnosed patients showed.

Researchers made TCR beta libraries by using iRepertoire HTBI primers and running Arm-PCR on CDR3 regions. TCRdb reprocessed the multiplex PCR reads via MiXCR and lists one record per CDR3 protein. The sample contains about 470,000 distinct CDR3 sequences, around 21% of which appear only once. Described time point: persistent/refractory GD, antithyroid drugs over 5 years with positive TRAb. Extracted PBMC RNA gave rise to the TCR library. Only a few counts were recorded for this clonotype. Its matching antigen is unknown. This clonotype originated in a female donor with Graves disease. The sequences come from peripheral blood mononuclear cells (PBMCs), collected when the disease was refractory, from a patient treated with antithyroid drugs. This sequence joins TRBV4-2 and TRBJ1-4; D may be TRBD1 (5 bases). The CDR3 DNA is TGTGCCAGCAGCCAAGATTTAACAGGCACTAATGAAAAACTGTTTTTT. Amino acids: CASSQDLTGTNEKLFF.